The subject of this entry is one T cell receptor beta chain. The target antigen is unknown. This entry comes from a study of CD8+CD57+ T cells in acquired aplastic anemia. The study, taken as a whole, reports: Reduced diversity was recorded for CD8+CD57+ cells relative to total CD4+ and CD8+ pools in patients.

For sequencing, patients were chosen who had shown expansion of CD8+CD57+ cells by flow cytometry. In all patients, the disease was severe acquired aplastic anemia. The CDR3 covers 13 residues. V gave up 8 bases and J gave up 4 bases; unmatched junction bases: 4. Germline V lookup: CDR1 SNHLY, CDR2 FYNNEI. Profiles of TCR beta VDJ and CDR3 were generated from a genomic DNA template. A single record per CDR3 protein comes from TCRdb applying MiXCR to the reads. The sample lists roughly 20,000 distinct CDR3 sequences, around 40% seen once, with over 75% in the top ten. This sequence joins TRBV2 and TRBJ2-2; 7 positions match TRBD2. Sequencing was done on a sample of CD8+CD57+ T cells sorted from PBMCs. Subset denoted: bead-enriched CD8+CD57+ effector memory T cells from SAA patients. This receptor was taken from a human donor with aplastic anemia. The CDR3 region has the DNA TGTGCCAGCCGGGGGGAGGTCACCGGGGAGCTGTTTTTT. This codes for CASRGEVTGELFF.